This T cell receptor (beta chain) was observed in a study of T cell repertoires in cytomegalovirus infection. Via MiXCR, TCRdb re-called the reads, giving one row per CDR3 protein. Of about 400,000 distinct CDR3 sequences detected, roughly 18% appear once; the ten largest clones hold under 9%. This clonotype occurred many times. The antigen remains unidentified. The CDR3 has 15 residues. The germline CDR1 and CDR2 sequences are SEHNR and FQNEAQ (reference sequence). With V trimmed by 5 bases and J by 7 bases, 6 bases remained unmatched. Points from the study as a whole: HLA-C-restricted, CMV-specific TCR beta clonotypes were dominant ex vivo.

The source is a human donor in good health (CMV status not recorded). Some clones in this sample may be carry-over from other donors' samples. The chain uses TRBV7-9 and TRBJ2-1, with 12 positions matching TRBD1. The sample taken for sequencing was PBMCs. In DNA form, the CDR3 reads TGTGCCAGCAGCGTGGGACAGGGGGCGCGAAATGAGCAGTTCTTC. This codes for CASSVGQGARNEQFF.